This T cell receptor beta chain was documented in a study of blood T cell repertoires in COVID-19. Study as a whole: Samples representing acute and convalescent COVID-19 were sourced from the United States, Italy and Spain.

Method: immunoSEQ multiplex PCR; TCRdb's copy keeps in-frame clones and lacks some. The repertoire holds under 65,000 clones, with 80% to 90% as singletons. Germline V lookup: CDR1 SGDLS, CDR2 YYNGEE. This CDR3 has 15 residues. Germline trimming cut 3 bases from V and 4 bases from J; bases unmatched to any gene: 7. The J gene is TRBJ1-5, the V gene TRBV9; the match to TRBD1 covers 7 bases. Sample: peripheral blood. This sequence originates from a human donor in a cohort sampled during active COVID-19. The CDR3 DNA sequence: TGTGCCAGCAGCGCTTTTGGGACAGAGAATCAGCCCCAGCATTTT. Amino acid sequence: CASSAFGTENQPQHF.